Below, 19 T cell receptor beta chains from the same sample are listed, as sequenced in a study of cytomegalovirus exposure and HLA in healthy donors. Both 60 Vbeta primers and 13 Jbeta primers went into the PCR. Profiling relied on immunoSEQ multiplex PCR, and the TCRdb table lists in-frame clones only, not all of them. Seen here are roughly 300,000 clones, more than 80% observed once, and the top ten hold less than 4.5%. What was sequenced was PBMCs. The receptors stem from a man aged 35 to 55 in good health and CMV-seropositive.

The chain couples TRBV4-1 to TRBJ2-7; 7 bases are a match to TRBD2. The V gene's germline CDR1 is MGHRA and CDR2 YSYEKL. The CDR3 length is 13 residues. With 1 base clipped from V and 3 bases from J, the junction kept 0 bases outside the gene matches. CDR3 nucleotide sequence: TGCGCCAGCAGCCAAGGGGACTACTACGAGCAGTACTTC. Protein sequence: CASSQGDYYEQYF.

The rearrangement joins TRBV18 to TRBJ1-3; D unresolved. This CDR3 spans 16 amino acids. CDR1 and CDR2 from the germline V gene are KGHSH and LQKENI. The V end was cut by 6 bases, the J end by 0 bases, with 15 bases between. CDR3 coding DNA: TGTGCCAGCTCCGGCGATGTTAGCTTCTCTGGAAACACCATATATTTT. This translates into CASSGDVSFSGNTIYF.

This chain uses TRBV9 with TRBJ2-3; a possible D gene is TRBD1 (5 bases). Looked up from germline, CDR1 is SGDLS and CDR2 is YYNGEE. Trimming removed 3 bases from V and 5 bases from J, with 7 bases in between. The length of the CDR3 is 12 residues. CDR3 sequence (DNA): TGTGCCAGCAGCGCCCAGGGAGATACGCAGTATTTT. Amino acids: CASSAQGDTQYF.

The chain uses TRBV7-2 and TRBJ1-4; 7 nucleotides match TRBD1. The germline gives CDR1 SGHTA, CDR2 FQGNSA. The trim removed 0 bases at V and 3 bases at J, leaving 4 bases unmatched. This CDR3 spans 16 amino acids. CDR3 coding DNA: TGTGCCAGCAGCTTAGCTAGGGGGCTTTCTAATGAAAAACTGTTTTTT. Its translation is CASSLARGLSNEKLFF.

DNA for the CDR3: TGCGCCAGCAGCCCCGGACTAGCGGATACAGATACGCAGTATTTT. Amino acid sequence: CASSPGLADTDTQYF. This rearrangement joins TRBV4-1 to TRBJ2-3; 10 bases are shared with TRBD2. V dropped 4 bases and J dropped 3; count of bases not matched to a gene: 4. Germline V gene data show CDR1 as MGHRA and CDR2 as YSYEKL. This CDR3 has 15 residues.

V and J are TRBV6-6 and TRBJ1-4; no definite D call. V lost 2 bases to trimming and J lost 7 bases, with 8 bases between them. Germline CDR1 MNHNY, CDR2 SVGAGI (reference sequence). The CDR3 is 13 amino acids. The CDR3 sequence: CASSYRSGEKLFF. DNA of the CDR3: TGTGCCAGCAGTTACCGGTCAGGTGAAAAACTGTTTTTT.

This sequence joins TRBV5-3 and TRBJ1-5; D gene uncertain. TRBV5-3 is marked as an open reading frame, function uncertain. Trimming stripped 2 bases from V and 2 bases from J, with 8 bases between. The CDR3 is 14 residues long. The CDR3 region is CARSFMGGNQPQHF. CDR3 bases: TGTGCCAGAAGCTTCATGGGCGGCAATCAGCCCCAGCATTTT.

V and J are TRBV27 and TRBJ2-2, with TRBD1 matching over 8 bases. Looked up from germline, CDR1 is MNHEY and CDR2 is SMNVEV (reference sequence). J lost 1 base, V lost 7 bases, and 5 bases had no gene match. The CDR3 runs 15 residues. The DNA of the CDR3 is TGTGCCAGCATGACGGGACAGGTGAACACCGGGGAGCTGTTTTTT. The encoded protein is CASMTGQVNTGELFF.

CDR3 residues: CASSPGQGLRGGYTF. The CDR3 nucleotides read TGCGCCAGCAGCCCCGGGCAGGGGCTACGAGGTGGCTACACCTTC. The V call is TRBV5-1, the J call TRBJ1-2, with D perhaps TRBD1 (6 bases). The V gene lost 4 bases and the J gene lost 7 bases, with 20 bases spanning the gap. This CDR3 is 15 amino acids long. Germline V lookup: CDR1 SGHRS, CDR2 YFSETQ.

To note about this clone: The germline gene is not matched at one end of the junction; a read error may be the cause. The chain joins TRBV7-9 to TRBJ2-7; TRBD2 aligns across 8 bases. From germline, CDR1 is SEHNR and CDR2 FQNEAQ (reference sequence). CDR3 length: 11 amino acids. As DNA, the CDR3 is TGTTCCAGCCAGCGGGGGCGGGAGCAGTACTTC. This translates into CSSQRGREQYF.

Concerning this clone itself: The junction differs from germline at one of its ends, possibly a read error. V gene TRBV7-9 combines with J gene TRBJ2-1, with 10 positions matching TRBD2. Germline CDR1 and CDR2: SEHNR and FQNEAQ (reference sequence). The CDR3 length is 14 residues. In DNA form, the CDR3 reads TGTTCCAGCAAAACTAGCGGGACTTACAATGAGCAGTTCTTC. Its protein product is CSSKTSGTYNEQFF.

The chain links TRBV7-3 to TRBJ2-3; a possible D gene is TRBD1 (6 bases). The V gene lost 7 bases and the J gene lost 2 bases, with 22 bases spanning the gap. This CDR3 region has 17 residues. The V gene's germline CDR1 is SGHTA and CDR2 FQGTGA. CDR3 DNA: TGTGCCAGCAACTTGCCTGGAACGACAGGCCCCACAGATACGCAGTATTTT. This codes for CASNLPGTTGPTDTQYF.

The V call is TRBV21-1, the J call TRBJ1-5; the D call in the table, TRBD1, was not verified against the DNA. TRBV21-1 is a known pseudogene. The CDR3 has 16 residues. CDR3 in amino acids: CASSKGTGGDNQPQHF. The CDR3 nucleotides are TGTGCCAGCAGCAAAGGGACAGGGGGAGACAATCAGCCCCAGCATTTT.

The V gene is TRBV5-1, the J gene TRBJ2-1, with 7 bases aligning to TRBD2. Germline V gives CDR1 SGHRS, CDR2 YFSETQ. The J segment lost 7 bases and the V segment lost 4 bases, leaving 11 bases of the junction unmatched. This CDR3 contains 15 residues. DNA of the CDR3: TGCGCCAGCAGCCTGAGCGGGAACACACGGAATGAGCAGTTCTTC. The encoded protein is CASSLSGNTRNEQFF.

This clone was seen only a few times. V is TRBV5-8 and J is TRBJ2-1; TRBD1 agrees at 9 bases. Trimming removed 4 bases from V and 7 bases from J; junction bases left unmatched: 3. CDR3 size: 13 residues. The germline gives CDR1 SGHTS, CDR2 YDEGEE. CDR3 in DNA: TGTGCCAGCAGCGGACAGGGGTGGAATGAGCAGTTCTTC. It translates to CASSGQGWNEQFF.

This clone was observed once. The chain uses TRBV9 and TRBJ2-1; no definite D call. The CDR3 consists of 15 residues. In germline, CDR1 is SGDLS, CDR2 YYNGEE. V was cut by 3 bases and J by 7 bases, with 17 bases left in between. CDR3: CASSADPQSWNEQFF. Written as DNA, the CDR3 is TGTGCCAGCAGCGCAGATCCCCAAAGTTGGAATGAGCAGTTCTTC.

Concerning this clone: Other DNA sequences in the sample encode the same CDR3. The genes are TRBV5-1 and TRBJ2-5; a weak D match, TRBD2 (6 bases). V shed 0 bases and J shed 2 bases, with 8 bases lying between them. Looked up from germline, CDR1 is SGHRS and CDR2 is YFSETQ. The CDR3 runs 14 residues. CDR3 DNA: TGCGCCAGCAGCTTGGGAAGCGGGCAAGAGACCCAGTACTTC. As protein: CASSLGSGQETQYF.

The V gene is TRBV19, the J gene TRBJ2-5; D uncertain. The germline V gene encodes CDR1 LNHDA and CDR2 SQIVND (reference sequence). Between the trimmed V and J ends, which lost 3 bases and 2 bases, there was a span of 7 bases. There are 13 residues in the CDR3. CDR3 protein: CASSMQYQETQYF. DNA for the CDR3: TGTGCCAGTAGTATGCAGTATCAAGAGACCCAGTACTTC.

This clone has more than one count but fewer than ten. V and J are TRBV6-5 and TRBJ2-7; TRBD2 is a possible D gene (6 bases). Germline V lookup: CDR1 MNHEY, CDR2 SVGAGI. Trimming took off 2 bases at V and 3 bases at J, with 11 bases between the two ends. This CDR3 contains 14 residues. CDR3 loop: CASSYGGKFYEQYF. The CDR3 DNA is TGTGCCAGCAGTTACGGGGGGAAATTCTACGAGCAGTACTTC.